This T cell receptor beta chain was sequenced in a study of blood T cell repertoires in COVID-19. Produced via immunoSEQ multiplex PCR; TCRdb's table is partial and in-frame only. The table has roughly 81,000 clones, roughly 89% seen once; the top ten hold 1.9%. V lost 3 bases, J lost 3 bases, and 8 bases stayed unmatched. This CDR3 spans 17 amino acids. CDR1 SEHNR and CDR2 FQNEAQ come from the germline V gene (reference sequence). What was sequenced was peripheral blood. The chain is built from TRBV7-9 and TRBJ2-6, with TRBD1 matching over 7 bases. The receptor was derived from a woman aged 45-65 years in a cohort sampled during active COVID-19. The CDR3 bases are TGTGCCAGCAGCTTCTATCCAGGGGGTTATGGGGCCAACGTCCTGACTTTC. Translated: CASSFYPGGYGANVLTF.